The rows below give T cell receptor beta chains drawn from one sample of a study of monozygotic twins with inflammatory bowel disease. TCRdb re-called the 5' RACE reads and catalogs CDR3 proteins one per entry, DNA excluded. This sample lists 300,000 to 400,000 distinct CDR3 sequences; its ten largest clones have 2% to 2.5%. The source material was blood. These receptors were obtained from a human donor with ulcerative colitis or Crohn's disease, or a healthy co-twin of an affected twin (not recorded which). The CDR3 runs from the conserved cysteine through the conserved F or W.

v_call,j_call,cdr3_aa
TRBV27,TRBJ2-6,CASSLLWTGSYSGANVLTF
TRBV5-1,TRBJ2-7,CASSALTSGRSRGEFEQYF
TRBV12-3/TRBV12-4,TRBJ2-1,CASLRGSNEQFF
TRBV6-1,TRBJ1-5,CASSVGQPQHF
TRBV28,TRBJ2-3,CASTSAGEPVDTQYF
TRBV28,TRBJ2-7,CASSLWSGQRPYEQYF
TRBV15,TRBJ2-7,CATSRDQGHQYF
TRBV12-3/TRBV12-4,TRBJ2-1,CASTMTGTHNEQFF
TRBV3-1,TRBJ1-1,CASSQPLTGARNTEAFF
TRBV7-8,TRBJ2-7,CASSSYSGTYEQYF
TRBV12-3/TRBV12-4,TRBJ2-7,CASSLTGRAHEQYF
TRBV5-1,TRBJ1-4,CASSQTGGGEKLFF
TRBV5-1,TRBJ2-1,CASSPDYRGNEQFF
TRBV7-9,TRBJ2-3,CASTEQGAKGTDTQYF
TRBV28,TRBJ1-2,CASSFNDRPSYGYTF
TRBV5-1,TRBJ2-7,CASSSHVRELSYEQYF
TRBV5-4,TRBJ1-4,CASSRGGEGGIEKLFF
TRBV5-1,TRBJ1-1,CASSFTRGTEAFF
TRBV7-2,TRBJ2-3,CASRGMDTQYF
TRBV5-1,TRBJ2-1,CASSIGQFLEQFF
TRBV7-9,TRBJ2-2,CASSPKGSGDTGELFF
TRBV7-2,TRBJ1-2,CASSLWLDSNYGYTF
TRBV4-1,TRBJ2-1,CASMSGMGAYEQFF
TRBV20-1,TRBJ1-6,CSATGTGSSYNSPLHF
TRBV4-1,TRBJ1-5,CASSQAYREPQHF